The 5 T cell receptor beta chains reported below all come from one sample, sequenced in a study of T cells after yellow fever vaccination. Via MiXCR, TCRdb re-called the 5' RACE reads, giving one row per CDR3 protein. Among some 160,000 distinct CDR3 sequences, roughly 9% were seen once, and the ten largest hold around 33%. Specimen: CD8+ T cells sorted from PBMCs, collected 45 days after the yellow fever booster vaccination. The receptors derive from a man younger than 35 who received the YFV17D yellow fever vaccine.

This clonotype was detected only a few times. The rearrangement links TRBV6-5 to TRBJ1-1; 7 positions match TRBD1. This CDR3 spans 14 amino acids. V trimming: 6 bases; J trimming: 1 base; junction bases outside the gene matches: 5. Germline V gene data show CDR1 as MNHEY and CDR2 as SVGAGI. The CDR3 spells CASRLGQRNTEAFF. The CDR3 coding sequence is TGTGCCAGCAGGCTGGGACAGAGGAACACTGAAGCTTTCTTT.

This clonotype was detected only a few times. This chain connects TRBV7-9 to TRBJ2-5, with 7 bases matching TRBD1. V shed 5 bases, J shed 5 bases, and the junction held 11 bases outside the gene matches. Per the germline V gene, CDR1 is SEHNR and CDR2 is FQNEAQ (reference sequence). CDR3 length: 15 amino acids. This CDR3 is CASSPTQDRVETQYF. CDR3 in DNA: TGTGCCAGCAGCCCAACTCAAGACAGGGTGGAGACCCAGTACTTC.

This clonotype has a handful of counts. This chain uses TRBV29-1 with TRBJ2-3; maybe TRBD2 (7 bases). The CDR3 spans 14 residues. V lost 7 bases and J lost 4, with 18 bases in between. Germline V lookup: CDR1 SQVTM, CDR2 ANQGSEA. DNA for the CDR3: TGCAGCGCCCGATGGGGGGGCGGTGCAGATACGCAGTATTTT. Amino acids: CSARWGGGADTQYF.

This clonotype was found many times. V usage is TRBV4-1 and J usage is TRBJ2-7; tentative D call: TRBD1 (6 bases). V dropped 0 bases and J dropped 3 bases, with 12 bases sitting between them. The CDR3 spans 15 residues. The germline gives CDR1 MGHRA, CDR2 YSYEKL. CDR3: CASSQDPTGLYEQYF. The CDR3 nucleotides read TGCGCCAGCAGCCAAGATCCCACAGGGCTCTACGAGCAGTACTTC.

This clonotype appeared a few times. The rearrangement joins TRBV14 to TRBJ2-1; D could derive from TRBD1 or TRBD2 (5 bases each). CDR1 SGHDN and CDR2 FVKESK come from the germline V gene. The CDR3 has 15 residues. V lost 3 bases, J lost 0 bases, and 9 bases lay in between. The CDR3 DNA is TGTGCCAGCAGCCAGCAGGGACGCTCCTACAATGAGCAGTTCTTC. This translates into CASSQQGRSYNEQFF.